This TCR beta chain derives from a study of CD8 T cells in Susac syndrome. Study results and caveats: An acknowledgment was made by the study that its TCR sequencing and HLA analysis involved relatively few individuals.

Reverse transcription of roughly 0.45 to 1 ug RNA was carried out with random hexamers. The authors amplified TCR beta CDR3 across 54 Vbeta and 13 Jbeta using immunoSEQ multiplex PCR. From the immunoSEQ multiplex PCR reads, TCRdb called clonotypes with MiXCR, one entry per CDR3 protein. This sample has 250,000 to 300,000 distinct CDR3 sequences, with 89% found just once. Comments on this clonotype: Its antigen is unidentified.

V gave up 6 bases and J gave up 2 bases, with 14 bases separating them. This CDR3 region has 13 residues. CDR1 is SQVTM, CDR2 ANQGSEA, per germline. The study sequenced TCR beta in blood CD8+ and CD4+ T cells. In contrast to the negatively isolated CD8+ and CD4+ T cells, TEMRA cells were FACS-enriched. This sequence joins TRBV29-1 and TRBJ2-7; a weak D match, TRBD1 (5 bases). The clonotype comes from a human donor with multiple sclerosis. The sequencing sample was made of CD8+ T cells from PBMCs. The CDR3, as DNA: TGCAGCGTCCAAGGACACAAAACCTACGAGCAGTACTTC. This gives the protein CSVQGHKTYEQYF.